The 27 T cell receptor beta chains in this list originate from one sample, sequenced in a study of neoadjuvant nivolumab and ipilimumab in lung cancer. Measured with immunoSEQ multiplex PCR; TCRdb has only the in-frame clones, and not every one. Of tens of thousands of clones in the sample, about nine tenths were seen once. The sample was peripheral blood, taken after neoadjuvant nivolumab, alone or with ipilimumab, at or shortly before surgery. The source is an adult with non-small cell lung cancer.

V is TRBV7-3 and J is TRBJ1-1; D is unclear. The V gene's germline CDR1 is SGHTA and CDR2 FQGTGA. V was trimmed by 5 bases and J by 8 bases, leaving 15 bases between them. The CDR3 runs 13 residues. DNA for the CDR3: TGTGCCAGCAGCCCTAGGCCGGGAGGGGAAGCTTTCTTT. Translating it yields CASSPRPGGEAFF.

This sequence joins TRBV7-9 and TRBJ1-6; 9 bases agree with TRBD1. The J segment lost 8 bases and the V segment lost 5 bases, leaving 7 bases of the junction unmatched. The germline V gene encodes CDR1 SEHNR and CDR2 FQNEAQ (reference sequence). This CDR3 is 15 amino acids long. In nucleotides, the CDR3 is TGTGCCAGCAGCCTTGGGACAGGGAGGGATTCACCCCTCCACTTT. As protein: CASSLGTGRDSPLHF.

V usage is TRBV5-1 and J usage is TRBJ1-6; TRBD1 agrees at 8 bases. The CDR3 consists of 15 residues. The V gene's germline CDR1 is SGHRS and CDR2 YFSETQ. V lost 4 bases, J lost 7 bases, and 7 bases stayed unmatched. CDR3 sequence reads: CASSRGQVNNSPLHF. The CDR3 DNA is TGCGCCAGCAGCCGGGGACAGGTCAACAATTCACCCCTCCACTTT.

The chain links TRBV7-9 to TRBJ1-5; maybe TRBD1 (6 bases). Germline-derived CDR1 and CDR2 are SEHNR and FQNEAQ (reference sequence). Trimming left V 1 base short and J 2 bases short, with 15 bases between. This CDR3 has 17 amino acids. The CDR3 DNA reads as TGTGCCAGCAGCTTAGAAGGGGGAGGGATGGGCAATCAGCCCCAGCATTTT. It is translated as CASSLEGGGMGNQPQHF.

The V gene is TRBV6-1, the J gene TRBJ1-1; the D is unclear. The CDR3 has 10 residues. Germline assignment: CDR1 MNHNS and CDR2 SASEGT. Trimming shortened V by 5 bases and J by 10 bases, and 8 bases separated the two germline ends. CDR3 DNA sequence: TGTGCCAGCAGTCAAAGGGTAGCTTTCTTT. The encoded protein is CASSQRVAFF.

The J gene is TRBJ2-1, the V gene TRBV5-1; 10 bases match TRBD1. Per germline, CDR1 SGHRS and CDR2 YFSETQ. This CDR3 spans 15 amino acids. The trim removed 4 bases at V and 7 bases at J, leaving 8 bases unmatched. DNA of the CDR3: TGCGCCAGCAGCAGTTATCCGGGACAGGGGAATGAGCAGTTCTTC. Residues: CASSSYPGQGNEQFF.

The chain couples TRBV9 to TRBJ2-6; D is undetermined. CDR3 length: 17 residues. The germline CDR1 and CDR2 sequences are SGDLS and YYNGEE. V lost 4 bases, J lost 0 bases, and 14 bases lay in between. The CDR3 protein is CASSPLAGSSGANVLTF. The CDR3 nucleotides are TGTGCCAGCAGCCCCCTGGCAGGCTCCTCTGGGGCCAACGTCCTGACTTTC.

This sequence joins TRBV7-9 and TRBJ1-1; D is uncertain. The CDR3 has 12 amino acids. Germline V gene data show CDR1 as SEHNR and CDR2 as FQNEAQ (reference sequence). Trimming pared 4 bases from V and 0 bases from J, leaving 3 bases between. CDR3 nucleotide sequence: TGTGCCAGCAGCTATCTGAACACTGAAGCTTTCTTT. This translates into CASSYLNTEAFF.

The chain recombines TRBV5-5 with TRBJ2-7; no definite D call. Germline CDR1 reads SGHKS; CDR2 reads YYEKEE (reference sequence). Trimming stripped 1 base from V and 3 bases from J, with 11 bases between. The length of the CDR3 is 14 residues. The CDR3 region is CASSLYVPNYEQYF. The DNA for the CDR3 is TGTGCCAGCAGCTTGTACGTCCCAAACTACGAGCAGTACTTC.

V gene TRBV5-1 combines with J gene TRBJ2-2, with a tentative D call TRBD2 (6 bases). Trimming shortened V by 8 bases and J by 1 base, and 12 bases separated the two germline ends. This CDR3 spans 14 amino acids. CDR1 is SGHRS and CDR2 is YFSETQ in the germline V gene. The CDR3: CASSGLMNTGELFF. For the CDR3, the DNA is TGCGCCAGTTCGGGACTCATGAACACCGGGGAGCTGTTTTTT.

This chain joins TRBV6-1 and TRBJ1-1, with TRBD1 matching 8 bases. CDR3 length: 15 amino acids. Trimming took 6 bases from V and 1 from J; bases not matched to a gene: 7. Germline CDR1 is MNHNS and CDR2 is SASEGT. The DNA of the CDR3 is TGTGCCAGCAGAATCGGACAGGGCGCGAACACTGAAGCTTTCTTT. Its translation: CASRIGQGANTEAFF.

J is TRBJ2-7 and V is TRBV2; maybe TRBD1 (5 bases). V was clipped by 3 bases and J by 4 bases, with 13 bases between them. The CDR3 length is 14 residues. Germline lookup yields CDR1 SNHLY and CDR2 FYNNEI. The CDR3: CASSEYRSHYEQYF. CDR3 bases: TGTGCCAGCAGTGAGTACAGGTCACATTACGAGCAGTACTTC.

The chain couples TRBV6-4 to TRBJ2-3; 9 positions agree with TRBD2. The CDR3 consists of 15 residues. J gave up 5 bases and V 2 bases, and 5 bases lay outside the gene matches. CDR1 MRHNA and CDR2 SNTAGT come from the germline V gene. CDR3 bases: TGTGCCAGCAGTGACGGCGGGGGGGCCGGAGATACGCAGTATTTT. Amino acid sequence: CASSDGGGAGDTQYF.

This chain uses TRBV18 with TRBJ1-2; D is uncertain. The V end was cut by 6 bases, the J end by 4 bases, with 9 bases between. Germline values: CDR1 KGHSH, CDR2 LQKENI. CDR3 length: 12 amino acids. CDR3 bases: TGTGCCAGCTCCCGAGCCAGCTATGGCTACACCTTC. Translated: CASSRASYGYTF.

The chain joins TRBV5-8 to TRBJ1-2; D ambiguous. Germline V gives CDR1 SGHTS, CDR2 YDEGEE. Deletions cut 1 base from V and 4 bases from J, with 14 bases between. The CDR3 runs to 15 residues. CDR3 protein: CASSLRVAGPYGYTF. In DNA, the CDR3 is TGTGCCAGCAGCTTGAGAGTTGCAGGACCCTATGGCTACACCTTC.

The chain is built from TRBV5-1 and TRBJ2-2; D is uncertain. Germline lookup yields CDR1 SGHRS and CDR2 YFSETQ. The length of the CDR3 is 15 residues. Trimming took off 4 bases at V and 0 bases at J, with 10 bases between the two ends. The CDR3 protein is CASSLDGSNTGELFF. For the CDR3, the DNA is TGCGCCAGCAGCCTAGACGGATCGAACACCGGGGAGCTGTTTTTT.

This clone was observed once. This rearrangement joins TRBV11-2 to TRBJ1-1; a possible D gene is TRBD1 (6 bases). Trimming cost V 0 bases and J 10 bases, with 15 bases left between them. The CDR3 is 14 residues long. Germline CDR1 reads SGHAT; CDR2 reads FQNNGV. DNA for the CDR3: TGTGCCAGCAGCTTAGACGGACAGATGCTTGGAGCTTTCTTT. Translated, it gives CASSLDGQMLGAFF.

The CDR3 sequence: CASSLLPGTQYF. CDR3 DNA: TGTGCCAGCAGCCTTCTCCCGGGGACCCAGTACTTC. The chain combines TRBV5-6 with TRBJ2-5; D is uncertain. Germline V CDR1 and CDR2: SGHDT, YYEEEE. V was pared by 4 bases and J by 7 bases, with 11 bases between. The CDR3 is 12 residues long.

The genes are TRBV5-6 and TRBJ2-5; 11 nucleotides line up with TRBD2. The CDR3 sequence is 15 residues long. The J segment lost 5 bases and the V segment lost 3 bases, leaving 6 bases of the junction unmatched. In germline, CDR1 is SGHDT, CDR2 YYEEEE. CDR3 residues: CASSSLAGARETQYF. Here the CDR3 DNA reads TGTGCCAGCAGCTCACTAGCGGGGGCCCGCGAGACCCAGTACTTC.

The chain has TRBV7-3 and TRBJ1-1; the D gene is possibly TRBD1 (6 bases). Trimming cost V 4 bases and J 5 bases, with 11 bases left between them. Germline CDR1 SGHTA, CDR2 FQGTGA. The length of the CDR3 is 13 residues. CDR3 loop: CASSSEGETEAFF. The CDR3 bases are TGTGCCAGCAGCTCTGAGGGGGAGACTGAAGCTTTCTTT.

The chain uses TRBV15 and TRBJ2-3; possibly TRBD1 or TRBD2 for D (6 bases each). The CDR3 totals 13 residues. V shed 3 bases and J shed 9 bases, with 13 bases lying between them. Germline V gives CDR1 LNHNV, CDR2 YYDKDF (reference sequence). The CDR3 sequence: CATSSYRGETQYF. For the CDR3, the DNA is TGTGCCACCAGCAGTTATAGGGGGGAAACGCAGTATTTT.

The chain's CDR3 is CASSPDRGLSTDTQYF. DNA of the CDR3: TGTGCCAGCAGCCCTGACAGGGGCCTTAGCACAGATACGCAGTATTTT. This rearrangement joins TRBV7-9 to TRBJ2-3, with 8 bases fitting TRBD1. V lost 5 bases and J lost 0; bases outside the gene matches: 7. Germline CDR1 and CDR2: SEHNR and FQNEAQ (reference sequence). There are 16 residues in the CDR3.

The chain combines TRBV7-2 with TRBJ2-3; no firm D call. V gave up 5 bases and J gave up 5 bases, with 11 bases separating them. Germline-derived CDR1 and CDR2 are SGHTA and FQGNSA. The CDR3 contains 13 residues. The CDR3 reads CASSPPGRDTQYF. The CDR3 DNA reads TGTGCCAGCAGCCCCCCCGGAAGAGATACGCAGTATTTT.

This clone was recorded a few times. This rearrangement joins TRBV7-3 to TRBJ1-6; perhaps TRBD1 as D (6 bases). V lost 2 bases to trimming and J lost 9 bases, with 17 bases between them. The CDR3 runs 16 residues. CDR1 and CDR2 from the germline V gene are SGHTA and FQGTGA. The CDR3 sequence is CASSLSGQGWSSPLHF. CDR3 DNA sequence: TGTGCCAGCAGCTTATCCGGGCAGGGGTGGAGTTCACCCCTCCACTTT.

V is TRBV5-1 and J is TRBJ2-3; the match to TRBD2 covers 9 bases. The CDR3 consists of 15 residues. CDR1 is SGHRS and CDR2 is YFSETQ in the germline V gene. Trimming cost V 4 bases and J 7 bases; bases outside gene matches: 10. CDR3: CASSIQRGEGNTQYF. The CDR3 DNA is TGCGCCAGCAGCATCCAGCGGGGGGAGGGGAATACGCAGTATTTT.

There are a few counts of this clone. V usage is TRBV6-1 and J usage is TRBJ2-7; D is perhaps TRBD2 (5 bases). The CDR3 is made up of 15 amino acids. Trimming left V 1 base short and J 2 bases short, with 12 bases between. Germline loops: CDR1 MNHNS, CDR2 SASEGT. CDR3 in amino acids: CASSEGENGPYEQYF. The DNA of the CDR3 is TGTGCCAGCAGTGAAGGGGAGAACGGCCCCTACGAGCAGTACTTC.

The rearrangement links TRBV5-1 to TRBJ2-1, with D unresolved. The CDR3 spans 15 residues. The V end lost 0 bases, the J end lost 8 bases, and 15 bases lay between the germline ends. CDR1 is SGHRS, CDR2 YFSETQ, per germline. The CDR3 sequence: CASSLASRINDEQFF. CDR3 DNA sequence: TGCGCCAGCAGCTTGGCCTCTAGAATTAATGATGAGCAGTTCTTC.